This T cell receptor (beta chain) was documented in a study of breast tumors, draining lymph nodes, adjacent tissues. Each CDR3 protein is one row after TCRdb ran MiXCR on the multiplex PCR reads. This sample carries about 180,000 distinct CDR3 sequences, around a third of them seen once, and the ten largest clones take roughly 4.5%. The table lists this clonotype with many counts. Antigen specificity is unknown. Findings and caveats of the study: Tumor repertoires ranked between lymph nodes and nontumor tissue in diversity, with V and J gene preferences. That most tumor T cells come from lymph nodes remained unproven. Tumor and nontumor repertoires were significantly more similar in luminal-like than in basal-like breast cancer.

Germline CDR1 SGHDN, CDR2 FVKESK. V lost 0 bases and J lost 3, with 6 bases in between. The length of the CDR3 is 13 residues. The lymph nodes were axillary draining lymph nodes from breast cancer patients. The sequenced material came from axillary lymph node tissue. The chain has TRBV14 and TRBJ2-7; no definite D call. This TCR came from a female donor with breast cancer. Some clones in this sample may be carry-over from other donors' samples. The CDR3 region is CASSQENGYEQYF. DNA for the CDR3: TGTGCCAGCAGCCAAGAAAACGGCTACGAGCAGTACTTC.